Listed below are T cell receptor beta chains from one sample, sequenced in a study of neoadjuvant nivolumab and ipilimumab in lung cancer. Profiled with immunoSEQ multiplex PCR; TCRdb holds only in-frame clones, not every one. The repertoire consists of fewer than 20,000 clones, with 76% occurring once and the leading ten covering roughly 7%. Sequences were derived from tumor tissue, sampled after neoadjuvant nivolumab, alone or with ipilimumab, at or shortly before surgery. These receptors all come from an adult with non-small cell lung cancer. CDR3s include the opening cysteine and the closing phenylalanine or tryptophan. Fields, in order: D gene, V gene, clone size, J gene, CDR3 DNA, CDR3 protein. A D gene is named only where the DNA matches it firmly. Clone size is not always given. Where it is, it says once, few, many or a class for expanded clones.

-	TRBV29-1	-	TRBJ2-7	TGCAGCGTGGCGGTGGGGTTCTACGAGCAGTACTTC	CSVAVGFYEQYF
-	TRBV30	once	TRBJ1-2	TGTGCCTGGAGTGTACAAACCGACAGAGGATCATGGGGCTACACCTTC	CAWSVQTDRGSWGYTF
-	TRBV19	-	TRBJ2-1	TGTGCCAGTAGTACCTATAATGAGCAGTTCTTC	CASSTYNEQFF
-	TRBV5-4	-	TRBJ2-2	TGTGCCAGCAGCTTCTCAACCACCGGGGAGCTGTTTTTT	CASSFSTTGELFF
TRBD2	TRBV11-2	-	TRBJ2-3	TGTGCCAGCAGCTTGACCCTGGGGCGGGAGTTGGGCGATACGCAGTATTTT	CASSLTLGRELGDTQYF
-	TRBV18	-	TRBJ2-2	TGTGCCAGCTCACATGTTTGGGATCTCGCGGGCACCGGGGAGCTGTTTTTT	CASSHVWDLAGTGELFF
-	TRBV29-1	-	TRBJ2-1	TGCAGCGTTGAAGATCTTGGTAATCTTAGCGAGCAGTTCTTC	CSVEDLGNLSEQFF
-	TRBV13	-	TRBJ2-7	TGTGCCAGCAGCCCGGGACTCTACCCCTACGAGCAGTACTTC	CASSPGLYPYEQYF
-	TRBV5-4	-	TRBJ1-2	TGTGCCAGCAGCTTGTTACAGGACCCGTATGGCTACACCTTC	CASSLLQDPYGYTF
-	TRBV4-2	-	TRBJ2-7	TGTGCCAGCAGCCAAGGCAGTGTTTCCTACGAGCAGTACTTC	CASSQGSVSYEQYF
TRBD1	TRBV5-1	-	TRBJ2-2	TGCGCCAGCAGCTTCCAGGGGGCCTCTTCTTTAAACACCGGGGAGCTGTTTTTT	CASSFQGASSLNTGELFF
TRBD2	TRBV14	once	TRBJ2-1	TGTGCCAGCAGCCAAGATCTCTTGGGGACTAGCGCATTCTTAAGCTCCTACAATGAGCAGTTCTTC	CASSQDLLGTSAFLSSYNEQFF
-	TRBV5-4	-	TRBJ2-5	TGTGCCAGCGGGGTAGAAGAGACCCAGTACTTC	CASGVEETQYF
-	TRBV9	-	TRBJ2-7	TGTGCCAGCAGCGTAGGGATCTCGGAGCAGTACTTC	CASSVGISEQYF
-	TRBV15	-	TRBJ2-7	TGTGCCACCAGCAGAGATCTTCGGGCCCGGGGCTCTAACTTC	CATSRDLRARGSNF
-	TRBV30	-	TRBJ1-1	TGTGCCTGGGCGGGTGGGACAAATGAAGCTTTCTTT	CAWAGGTNEAFF